This TCR beta chain stems from a study of blood T cell repertoires in COVID-19. Looked up from germline, CDR1 is SGHTA and CDR2 is FQGNSA. There are 14 residues in the CDR3. Trimming took 2 bases from V and 8 from J, leaving 10 bases between them. Sequenced by immunoSEQ multiplex PCR; TCRdb stores in-frame clones only, minus some. The sample has some 300,000 clones; 89% are singletons. Source material: PBMCs or T cells enriched from blood (not recorded which). The chain links TRBV7-2 to TRBJ1-6; weak D call: TRBD1 (5 bases). The receptor comes from a woman aged 40 to 50 who had recovered from COVID-19. CDR3 region: CASSLSGRDSPLHF. As DNA, the CDR3 is TGTGCCAGCAGCTTATCAGGGAGGGATTCACCCCTCCACTTT.